The 29 T cell receptor beta chains below were found in one sample sequenced in a study of blood T cell repertoires in COVID-19. The repertoire was sequenced with immunoSEQ multiplex PCR; TCRdb's copy has only in-frame clones and lacks some. The sample holds approximately 130,000 clones, more than 65% seen once. The sequenced sample consisted of peripheral blood. The origin of the receptors is a human donor in a cohort sampled during active COVID-19.

This clone has just a few counts. CDR3 in DNA: TGTGCTAGTGGGACAGGGTGGAACGAGCAGTACTTC. It translates to CASGTGWNEQYF. The gene calls are TRBV12-5 and TRBJ2-7; 7 bases map to TRBD1. The germline V gene encodes CDR1 LGHNT and CDR2 FRNRAP. The CDR3 has 12 residues. Trimming took 6 bases from V and 5 from J; bases not matched to a gene: 4.

The rearrangement uses TRBV5-1 and TRBJ1-3; D not resolved. Trimming shortened V by 0 bases and J by 4 bases, and 17 bases separated the two germline ends. Germline V gene lookup returns CDR1 SGHRS and CDR2 YFSETQ. CDR3 length: 17 residues. The chain's CDR3 is CASSLAAGAGGGNTIYF. CDR3 nucleotide sequence: TGCGCCAGCAGCTTGGCCGCGGGAGCGGGAGGAGGAAACACCATATATTTT.

As to this clone: At the DNA level, this CDR3 is encoded by other sequences in the same sample as well. V gene TRBV20-1 combines with J gene TRBJ2-7, with 14 bases aligning to TRBD2. This CDR3 region has 15 residues. Germline lookup yields CDR1 DFQATT and CDR2 SNEGSKA (reference sequence). V lost 3 bases to trimming and J lost 4 bases; unmatched junction nucleotides: 5. The CDR3: CSASPGTSGRYEQYF. CDR3 DNA: TGCAGTGCTAGTCCCGGGACTAGCGGGAGATACGAGCAGTACTTC.

This clone was seen ten or more times. The V call is TRBV5-1, the J call TRBJ1-3; D not certain. Per the germline V gene, CDR1 is SGHRS and CDR2 is YFSETQ. V was pared by 5 bases and J by 0 bases, with 6 bases between. CDR3 length: 13 amino acids. CDR3 DNA: TGCGCCAGCAGACGAGACTCTGGAAACACCATATATTTT. Its translation: CASRRDSGNTIYF.

This clone was found once. This chain joins TRBV11-3 and TRBJ2-2, with TRBD1 matching 8 bases. The CDR3 runs to 16 residues. Germline CDR1 and CDR2: SGHNT and YENEEA. The J segment lost 0 bases and the V segment lost 6 bases, leaving 6 bases of the junction unmatched. CDR3 loop: CASSRQGPPNTGELFF. In DNA form, the CDR3 reads TGTGCCAGCAGTCGACAGGGGCCCCCGAACACCGGGGAGCTGTTTTTT. The variable domain in full, completed from reference TRBV11-3 and TRBJ2-2, reads EAGVVQSPRYKIIEKKQPVAFWCNPISGHNTLYWYLQNLGQGPELLIRYENEEAVDDSQLPKDRFSAERLKGVDSTLKIQPAELGDSAVYLCASSRQGPPNTGELFFGEGSRLTVL.

J is TRBJ2-5 and V is TRBV4-1; weak D call: TRBD2 (6 bases). Germline V gene data show CDR1 as MGHRA and CDR2 as YSYEKL. This CDR3 comprises 16 residues. With 6 bases removed from V and 0 bases from J, the gap between germline ends came to 17 bases. The CDR3 DNA reads as TGCGCCAGCAGTCTTCGGGGGACGCCGTACCAAGAGACCCAGTACTTC. Translated, it gives CASSLRGTPYQETQYF.

V gene TRBV7-6 combines with J gene TRBJ2-3; 13 bases line up with TRBD2. This CDR3 has 16 amino acids. Germline assignment: CDR1 SGHVS and CDR2 FNYEAQ. J was trimmed by 3 bases and V by 5 bases; bases with no gene match: 5. The DNA for the CDR3 is TGTGCCAGCAGCCCTGGACTAGCGGGAGAGACAGATACGCAGTATTTT. It is translated as CASSPGLAGETDTQYF.

Regarding this clone: Relative to the germline gene, one junction end is altered; a read error may explain this. The V call is TRBV29-1, the J call TRBJ1-1, with D possibly being TRBD1 (6 bases). The germline gives CDR1 SQVTM, CDR2 ANQGSEA. The CDR3 sequence is 12 residues long. DNA of the CDR3: TGCCGCGTTCGGGGGGCGGGGGCTGAAGCTTTCTTT. Protein sequence: CRVRGAGAEAFF.

This clone was seen at least ten times. This rearrangement joins TRBV7-9 to TRBJ2-2; 7 nucleotides match TRBD1. The CDR3 has 15 residues. Germline CDR1 reads SEHNR; CDR2 reads FQNEAQ (reference sequence). The V segment lost 5 bases and the J segment 3 bases; nucleotides outside the gene matches: 6. The CDR3 nucleotides read TGTGCCAGCAGCAAGGAGACAGGGTACACCGGGGAGCTGTTTTTT. This codes for CASSKETGYTGELFF.

The V gene is TRBV6-5, the J gene TRBJ2-7; D may be TRBD1 (6 bases). Trimming cost V 8 bases and J 2 bases, with 16 bases left between them. This CDR3 has 14 residues. Looked up from germline, CDR1 is MNHEY and CDR2 is SVGAGI. CDR3 sequence reads: CASFRDNSAYEQYF. In nucleotides, the CDR3 is TGTGCCAGCTTCCGGGACAACTCTGCCTACGAGCAGTACTTC.

The rearrangement links TRBV27 to TRBJ1-2, with TRBD1 identical over 8 bases. CDR1 and CDR2 from the germline V gene are MNHEY and SMNVEV (reference sequence). CDR3 length: 12 residues. V trimming: 6 bases; J trimming: 8 bases; junction bases outside the gene matches: 5. CDR3 DNA: TGTGCCAGCAGATCAGGACAGGGAGGCTACACCTTC. This encodes CASRSGQGGYTF.

The CDR3 loop reads CASSQDTSSPYEQYF. Written as DNA, the CDR3 is TGTGCCAGCAGCCAAGATACTAGCAGCCCCTACGAGCAGTACTTC. This sequence joins TRBV4-2 and TRBJ2-7, with D possibly TRBD2 on 6 matching bases. The V gene lost 0 bases and the J gene lost 2 bases, with 11 bases spanning the gap. Germline lookup yields CDR1 LGHNA and CDR2 YNFKEQ. This CDR3 comprises 15 residues.

The V and J genes are TRBV28 and TRBJ1-4; 10 nucleotides agree with TRBD1. V lost 5 bases to trimming and J lost 7 bases; unmatched junction nucleotides: 4. The germline V gene encodes CDR1 MDHEN and CDR2 SYDVKM. The CDR3 contains 14 residues. The chain's CDR3 is CASSDRDRGEKLFF. The CDR3 nucleotides are TGTGCCAGCAGTGACCGGGACAGGGGTGAAAAACTGTTTTTT.

The genes are TRBV6-5 and TRBJ2-1; possibly TRBD2 for D (6 bases). V lost 8 bases, J lost 4 bases, and 18 bases lay in between. CDR3 length: 15 amino acids. Looked up from germline, CDR1 is MNHEY and CDR2 is SVGAGI. CDR3: CASRRGLPTYNEQFF. The CDR3 coding sequence is TGTGCCAGCCGGCGGGGACTCCCTACATACAATGAGCAGTTCTTC.

V usage is TRBV10-1 and J usage is TRBJ1-1; the match to TRBD1 covers 7 bases. Germline V gene sequence: CDR1 WNHNN, CDR2 SYGVQD (reference sequence). The CDR3 extends over 15 amino acids. The trim removed 1 base at V and 6 bases at J, leaving 8 bases unmatched. This CDR3 is CASSEYRTGEPEAFF. The CDR3 nucleotides read TGCGCCAGCAGTGAGTATAGAACAGGGGAGCCTGAAGCTTTCTTT.

CDR3 sequence reads: CASSHRTGRAFF. CDR3 DNA: TGCGCCAGCAGCCACAGAACCGGGAGGGCTTTCTTT. The chain recombines TRBV4-1 with TRBJ1-1; D is unresolved. CDR1 is MGHRA and CDR2 is YSYEKL in the germline V gene. V lost 3 bases and J 11 bases, leaving 13 bases between the germline ends. The CDR3 has 12 residues.

The V and J genes are TRBV7-2 and TRBJ2-1; TRBD2 aligns across 14 bases. This CDR3 is 14 amino acids long. Germline CDR1 SGHTA, CDR2 FQGNSA. With 3 bases clipped from V and 16 bases from J, the junction kept 8 bases outside the gene matches. This CDR3 reads CASSLGTSGSLGFF. CDR3 sequence (DNA): TGTGCCAGCAGCTTGGGGACTAGCGGGAGTCTAGGTTTCTTC. Variable domain in full (rest from reference TRBV7-2 and TRBJ2-1): GAGVSQSPSNKVTEKGKDVELRCDPISGHTALYWYRQSLGQGLEFLIYFQGNSAPDKSGLPSDRFSAERTGGSVSTLTIQRTQQEDSAVYLCASSLGTSGSLGFFGPGTRLTVL.

The CDR3 DNA reads TGTGCCAGCAGCTTAAACGCGGTGGGAGAGACCCAGTACTTC. Translating it yields CASSLNAVGETQYF. The gene calls are TRBV7-2 and TRBJ2-5; D call uncertain. V lost 2 bases and J 4 bases, leaving 11 bases between the germline ends. The germline V gene encodes CDR1 SGHTA and CDR2 FQGNSA. CDR3 length equals 14 residues.

V and J are TRBV5-1 and TRBJ2-7; 12 bases are a match to TRBD2. Germline values: CDR1 SGHRS, CDR2 YFSETQ. The CDR3 is made up of 15 amino acids. J lost 2 bases, V lost 4 bases, and 4 bases had no gene match. The CDR3 here is CASSGGTSGPYEQYF. The CDR3 region has the DNA TGCGCCAGCAGCGGAGGGACTAGCGGGCCCTACGAGCAGTACTTC.

The CDR3 here is CASHGGSSYNSPLHF. The CDR3 nucleotides read TGTGCCAGTCATGGAGGGAGCTCCTATAATTCACCCCTCCACTTT. The chain couples TRBV19 to TRBJ1-6; D gene uncertain. CDR1 is LNHDA and CDR2 is SQIVND in the germline V gene (reference sequence). The CDR3 has 15 residues. V lost 8 bases and J lost 0, with 11 bases in between.

This clone was recorded only once. The chain combines TRBV28 with TRBJ1-5, with TRBD1 identical over 8 bases. V dropped 6 bases and J dropped 6; count of bases not matched to a gene: 4. The CDR3 runs to 13 residues. Per the germline V gene, CDR1 is MDHEN and CDR2 is SYDVKM. The chain's CDR3 is CASRQTGAQPQHF. The CDR3 nucleotides are TGTGCCAGCAGACAGACAGGGGCTCAGCCCCAGCATTTT. Based on the CDR3 plus reference TRBV28 and TRBJ1-5, the full variable domain is DVKVTQSSRYLVKRTGEKVFLECVQDMDHENMFWYRQDPGLGLRLIYFSYDVKMKEKGDIPEGYSVSREKKERFSLILESASTNQTSMYLCASRQTGAQPQHFGDGTRLSIL.

The chain employs TRBV5-6 and TRBJ1-1; 7 nucleotides match TRBD1. This CDR3 is built from 16 residues. After removal of 1 base from V and 5 bases from J, the junction contained 11 bases not matched to a gene. Germline values: CDR1 SGHDT, CDR2 YYEEEE. DNA of the CDR3: TGTGCCAGCAGCTTGCTAAGACAGGGAGGTGGGACTGAAGCTTTCTTT. Residues: CASSLLRQGGGTEAFF.

The rearrangement joins TRBV29-1 to TRBJ2-3, with D possibly matching TRBD1 (5 bases). The CDR3 runs 11 residues. The germline gives CDR1 SQVTM, CDR2 ANQGSEA. Trimming removed 6 bases at V and 5 bases at J, with 9 bases between. The CDR3 protein is CSVGPKDTQYF. The CDR3 region has the DNA TGCAGCGTGGGGCCTAAAGATACGCAGTATTTT.

The chain uses TRBV3-1 (or the pseudogene TRBV3-2) and TRBJ1-5, with TRBD1 as a possible D gene (6 bases). Germline CDR1 is LGHDT and CDR2 is YNNKEL (reference sequence). The CDR3 runs to 20 residues. Trimming stripped 4 bases from V and 2 bases from J, with 27 bases between. The CDR3 DNA follows: TGTGCCAGCAGCCTCGAGAGGGCCTTTCTGGGACACTATGGCAATCAGCCCCAGCATTTT. Protein sequence: CASSLERAFLGHYGNQPQHF.

The chain joins TRBV5-1 to TRBJ2-2; maybe TRBD1 (6 bases). The germline V and J ends were trimmed by 5 bases and 5 bases, with 19 bases remaining between them. CDR1 and CDR2 from the germline V gene are SGHRS and YFSETQ. The CDR3 runs to 16 residues. This chain's CDR3 is CASRRTPGVLTGELFF. CDR3 bases: TGCGCCAGCAGGCGAACCCCAGGGGTCCTTACCGGGGAGCTGTTTTTT.

This chain uses TRBV6-5 with TRBJ1-3; 7 bases align to TRBD1. V was clipped by 7 bases and J by 3 bases; unmatched bases: 9. Germline-derived CDR1 and CDR2 are MNHEY and SVGAGI. This CDR3 contains 15 residues. The chain's CDR3 is CASTETGVGGNTIYF. The CDR3 coding sequence is TGTGCCAGCACCGAAACAGGGGTCGGTGGAAACACCATATATTTT.

This chain links TRBV10-1 with TRBJ2-7, with a tentative D call TRBD1 (6 bases). The germline CDR1 and CDR2 sequences are WNHNN and SYGVQD (reference sequence). Trimming left V 2 bases short and J 12 bases short, with 29 bases between. The CDR3 consists of 17 residues. CDR3 sequence (DNA): TGCGCCAGCAGTGAGGCCTCGCGAGGACAGACCCATGGAGGTACGTACTTC. This codes for CASSEASRGQTHGGTYF.

This clone was seen only a few times. This sample also contains other DNA sequences that code for the same CDR3. The chain is built from TRBV4-2 and TRBJ2-5, with TRBD2 matching over 7 bases. The CDR3 runs to 14 residues. Germline V lookup: CDR1 LGHNA, CDR2 YNFKEQ. The V segment lost 3 bases and the J segment 3 bases; nucleotides outside the gene matches: 4. In DNA form, the CDR3 reads TGTGCCAGCAGCCAGGGGGGGTCCGAAGAGACCCAGTACTTC. Its protein product is CASSQGGSEETQYF.

V is TRBV4-2 and J is TRBJ2-3, with 8 bases fitting TRBD2. Germline trimming cut 1 base from V and 4 bases from J; bases unmatched to any gene: 7. The CDR3 loop spans 16 amino acids. The germline V gene has CDR1 LGHNA and CDR2 YNFKEQ. The CDR3 DNA follows: TGTGCCAGCAGCCAAGGACTAGCGAGTGAACCAGATACGCAGTATTTT. Residues: CASSQGLASEPDTQYF.